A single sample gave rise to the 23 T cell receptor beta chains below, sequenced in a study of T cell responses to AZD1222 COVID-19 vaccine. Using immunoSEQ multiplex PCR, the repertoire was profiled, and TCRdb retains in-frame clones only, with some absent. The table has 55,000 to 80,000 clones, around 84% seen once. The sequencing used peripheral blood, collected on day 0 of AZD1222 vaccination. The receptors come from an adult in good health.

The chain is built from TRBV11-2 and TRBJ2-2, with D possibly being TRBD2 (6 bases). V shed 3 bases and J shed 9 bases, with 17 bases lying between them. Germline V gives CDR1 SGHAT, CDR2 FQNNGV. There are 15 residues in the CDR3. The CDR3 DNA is TGTGCCAGCAGCTTCGGGACTCACTTGGTCCGGGAGCTGTTTTTT. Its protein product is CASSFGTHLVRELFF.

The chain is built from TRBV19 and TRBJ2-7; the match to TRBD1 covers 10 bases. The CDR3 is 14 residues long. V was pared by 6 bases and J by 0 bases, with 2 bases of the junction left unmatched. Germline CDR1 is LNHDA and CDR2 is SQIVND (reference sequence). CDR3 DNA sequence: TGTGCCAGTAGGGGACAGGGGAGCTCCTACGAGCAGTACTTC. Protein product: CASRGQGSSYEQYF. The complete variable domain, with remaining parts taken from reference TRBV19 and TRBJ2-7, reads DGGITQSPKYLFRKEGQNVTLSCEQNLNHDAMYWYRQDPGQGLRLIYYSQIVNDFQKGDIAEGYSVSREKKESFPLTVTSAQKNPTAFYLCASRGQGSSYEQYFGPGTRLTVT.

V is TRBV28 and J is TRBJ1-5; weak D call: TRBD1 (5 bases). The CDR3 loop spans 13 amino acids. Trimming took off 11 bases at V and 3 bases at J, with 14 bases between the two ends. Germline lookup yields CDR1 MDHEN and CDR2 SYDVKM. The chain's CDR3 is CAGSWGNNQPQHF. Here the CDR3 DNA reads TGTGCCGGGTCCTGGGGGAACAATCAGCCCCAGCATTTT.

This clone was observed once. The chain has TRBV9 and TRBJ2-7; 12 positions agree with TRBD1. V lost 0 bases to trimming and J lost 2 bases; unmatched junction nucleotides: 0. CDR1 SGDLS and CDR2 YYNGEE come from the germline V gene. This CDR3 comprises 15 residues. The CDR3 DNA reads TGTGCCAGCAGCGTAGGGGACAGGGGGCCCTACGAGCAGTACTTC. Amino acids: CASSVGDRGPYEQYF.

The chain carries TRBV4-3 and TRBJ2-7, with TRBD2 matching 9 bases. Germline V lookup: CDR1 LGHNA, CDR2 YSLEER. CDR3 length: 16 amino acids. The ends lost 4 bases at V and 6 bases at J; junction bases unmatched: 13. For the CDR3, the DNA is TGCGCCAGCAGCCGCCAAGCGCGGGAGGGGGCAGGCGAGCAGTACTTC. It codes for CASSRQAREGAGEQYF.

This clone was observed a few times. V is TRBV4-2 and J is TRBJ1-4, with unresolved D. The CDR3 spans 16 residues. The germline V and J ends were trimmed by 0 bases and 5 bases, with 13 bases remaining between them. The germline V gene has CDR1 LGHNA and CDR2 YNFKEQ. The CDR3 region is CASSQDRTPGNEKLFF. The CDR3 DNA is TGTGCCAGCAGCCAAGACAGGACCCCGGGAAATGAAAAACTGTTTTTT.

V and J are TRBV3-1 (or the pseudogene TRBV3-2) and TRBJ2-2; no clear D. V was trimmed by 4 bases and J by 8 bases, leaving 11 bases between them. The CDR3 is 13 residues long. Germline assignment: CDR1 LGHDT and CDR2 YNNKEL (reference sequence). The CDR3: CASSPLGKGELFF. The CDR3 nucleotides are TGTGCCAGCAGCCCCTTAGGGAAGGGGGAGCTGTTTTTT.

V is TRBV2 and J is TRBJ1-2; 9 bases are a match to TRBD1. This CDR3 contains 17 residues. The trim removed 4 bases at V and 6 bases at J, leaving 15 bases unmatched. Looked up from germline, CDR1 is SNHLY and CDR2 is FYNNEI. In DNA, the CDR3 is TGTGCCAGCAGTGGGTACAGGGGGCTTGGTAACTCGAATGGCTACACCTTC. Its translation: CASSGYRGLGNSNGYTF. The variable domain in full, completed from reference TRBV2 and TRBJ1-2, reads EPEVTQTPSHQVTQMGQEVILRCVPISNHLYFYWYRQILGQKVEFLVSFYNNEISEKSEIFDDQFSVERPDGSNFTLKIRSTKLEDSAMYFCASSGYRGLGNSNGYTFGSGTRLTVV.

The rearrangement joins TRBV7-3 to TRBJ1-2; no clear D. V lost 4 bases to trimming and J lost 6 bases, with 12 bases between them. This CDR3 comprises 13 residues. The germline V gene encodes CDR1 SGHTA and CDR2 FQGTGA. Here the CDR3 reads CASSSWRQDGYTF. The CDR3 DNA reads TGTGCCAGCAGCTCCTGGCGGCAGGATGGCTACACCTTC.

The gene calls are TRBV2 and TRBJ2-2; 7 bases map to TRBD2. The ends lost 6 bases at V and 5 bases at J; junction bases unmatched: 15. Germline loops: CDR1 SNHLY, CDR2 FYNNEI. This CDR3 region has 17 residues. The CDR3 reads CASRWEGIWGRTGELFF. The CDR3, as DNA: TGTGCCAGCAGGTGGGAGGGGATCTGGGGCAGGACCGGGGAGCTGTTTTTT.

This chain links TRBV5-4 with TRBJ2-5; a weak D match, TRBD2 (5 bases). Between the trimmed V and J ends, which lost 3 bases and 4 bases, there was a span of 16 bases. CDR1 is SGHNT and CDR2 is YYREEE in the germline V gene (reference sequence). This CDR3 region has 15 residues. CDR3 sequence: CASSSGREIGETQYF. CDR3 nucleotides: TGTGCCAGCAGCTCCGGCCGGGAAATCGGAGAGACCCAGTACTTC.

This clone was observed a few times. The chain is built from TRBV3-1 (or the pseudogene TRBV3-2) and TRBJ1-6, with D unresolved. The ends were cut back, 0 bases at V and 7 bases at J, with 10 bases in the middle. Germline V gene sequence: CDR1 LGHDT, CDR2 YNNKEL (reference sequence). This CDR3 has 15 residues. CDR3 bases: TGTGCCAGCAGCCAAGATCTTTACCGGAATTCACCCCTCCACTTT. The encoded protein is CASSQDLYRNSPLHF.

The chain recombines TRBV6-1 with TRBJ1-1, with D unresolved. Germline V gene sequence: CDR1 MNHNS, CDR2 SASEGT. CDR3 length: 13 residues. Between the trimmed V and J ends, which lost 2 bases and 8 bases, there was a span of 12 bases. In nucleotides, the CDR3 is TGTGCCAGCAGTGAATTCGGGGATGGAGAAGCTTTCTTT. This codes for CASSEFGDGEAFF.

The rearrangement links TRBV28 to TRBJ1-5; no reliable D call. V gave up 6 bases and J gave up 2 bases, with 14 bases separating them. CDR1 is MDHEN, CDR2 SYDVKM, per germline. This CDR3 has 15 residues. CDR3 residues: CASSRSGVGNQPQHF. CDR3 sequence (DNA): TGTGCCAGCAGCCGCTCGGGTGTCGGCAATCAGCCCCAGCATTTT. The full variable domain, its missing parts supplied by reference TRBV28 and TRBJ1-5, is DVKVTQSSRYLVKRTGEKVFLECVQDMDHENMFWYRQDPGLGLRLIYFSYDVKMKEKGDIPEGYSVSREKKERFSLILESASTNQTSMYLCASSRSGVGNQPQHFGDGTRLSIL.

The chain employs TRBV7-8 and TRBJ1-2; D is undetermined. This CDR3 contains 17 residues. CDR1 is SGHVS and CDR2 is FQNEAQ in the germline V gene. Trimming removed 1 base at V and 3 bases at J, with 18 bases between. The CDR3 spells CASSLELQVVWDYGYTF. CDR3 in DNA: TGTGCCAGCAGCTTAGAACTCCAAGTTGTATGGGACTATGGCTACACCTTC.

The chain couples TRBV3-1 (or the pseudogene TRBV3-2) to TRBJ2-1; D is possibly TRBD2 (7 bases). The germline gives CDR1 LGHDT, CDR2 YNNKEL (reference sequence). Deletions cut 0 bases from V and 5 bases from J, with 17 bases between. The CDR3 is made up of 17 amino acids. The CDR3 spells CASSQEARGPANNEQFF. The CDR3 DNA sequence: TGTGCCAGCAGCCAAGAAGCGCGGGGGCCGGCTAACAATGAGCAGTTCTTC.

The CDR3 here is CASSKAQPGRASGRTNEQYF. Here the CDR3 DNA reads TGTGCCAGCAGCAAAGCCCAGCCCGGCAGGGCTAGCGGGAGAACCAACGAGCAGTACTTC. V usage is TRBV21-1 and J usage is TRBJ2-5; TRBD2 was called by the table and not checked on the DNA. The last part of the DNA fits TRBJ2-7 better; the J call may be wrong. TRBV21-1 is marked as a pseudogene. The CDR3 spans 20 residues.

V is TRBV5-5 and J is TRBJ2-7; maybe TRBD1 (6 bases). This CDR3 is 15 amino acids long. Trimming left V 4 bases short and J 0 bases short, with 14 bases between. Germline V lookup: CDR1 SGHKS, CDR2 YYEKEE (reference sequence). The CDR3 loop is CASSKQGFGSYEQYF. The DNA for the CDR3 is TGTGCCAGCAGCAAACAGGGTTTCGGCTCCTACGAGCAGTACTTC.

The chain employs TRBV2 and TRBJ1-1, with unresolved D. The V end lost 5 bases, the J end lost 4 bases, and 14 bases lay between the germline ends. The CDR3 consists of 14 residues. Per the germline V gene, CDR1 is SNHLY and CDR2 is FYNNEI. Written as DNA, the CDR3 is TGTGCCAGCAGTACCATGGAGGTGGGCACTGAAGCTTTCTTT. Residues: CASSTMEVGTEAFF. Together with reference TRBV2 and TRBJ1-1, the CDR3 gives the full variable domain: EPEVTQTPSHQVTQMGQEVILRCVPISNHLYFYWYRQILGQKVEFLVSFYNNEISEKSEIFDDQFSVERPDGSNFTLKIRSTKLEDSAMYFCASSTMEVGTEAFFGQGTRLTVV.

This chain's CDR3 is CASSREGAGGYTF. For the CDR3, the DNA is TGTGCCAGCAGCCGGGAGGGGGCAGGTGGCTACACCTTC. The chain uses TRBV28 and TRBJ1-2; 7 bases line up with TRBD1. Germline assignment: CDR1 MDHEN and CDR2 SYDVKM. J was trimmed by 7 bases and V by 6 bases; bases with no gene match: 8. CDR3 size: 13 residues.

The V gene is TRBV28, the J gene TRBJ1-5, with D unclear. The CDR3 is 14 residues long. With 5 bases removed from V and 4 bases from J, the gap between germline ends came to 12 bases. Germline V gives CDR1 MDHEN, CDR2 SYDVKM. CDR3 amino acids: CASSRQTINQPQHF. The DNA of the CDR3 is TGTGCCAGCAGTCGCCAGACAATAAATCAGCCCCAGCATTTT.

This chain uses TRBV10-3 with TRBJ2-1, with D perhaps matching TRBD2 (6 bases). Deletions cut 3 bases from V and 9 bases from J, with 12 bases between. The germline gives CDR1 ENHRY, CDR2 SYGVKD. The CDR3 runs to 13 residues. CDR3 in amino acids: CAISDSGELEQFF. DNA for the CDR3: TGTGCCATCAGTGACTCGGGAGAACTTGAGCAGTTCTTC.

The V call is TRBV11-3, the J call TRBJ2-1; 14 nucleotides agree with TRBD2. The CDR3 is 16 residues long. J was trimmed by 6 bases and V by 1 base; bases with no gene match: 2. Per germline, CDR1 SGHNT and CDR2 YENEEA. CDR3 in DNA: TGTGCCAGCAGCTTAGTAGGACTAGCGGGAGGCAATGAGCAGTTCTTC. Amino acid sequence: CASSLVGLAGGNEQFF.